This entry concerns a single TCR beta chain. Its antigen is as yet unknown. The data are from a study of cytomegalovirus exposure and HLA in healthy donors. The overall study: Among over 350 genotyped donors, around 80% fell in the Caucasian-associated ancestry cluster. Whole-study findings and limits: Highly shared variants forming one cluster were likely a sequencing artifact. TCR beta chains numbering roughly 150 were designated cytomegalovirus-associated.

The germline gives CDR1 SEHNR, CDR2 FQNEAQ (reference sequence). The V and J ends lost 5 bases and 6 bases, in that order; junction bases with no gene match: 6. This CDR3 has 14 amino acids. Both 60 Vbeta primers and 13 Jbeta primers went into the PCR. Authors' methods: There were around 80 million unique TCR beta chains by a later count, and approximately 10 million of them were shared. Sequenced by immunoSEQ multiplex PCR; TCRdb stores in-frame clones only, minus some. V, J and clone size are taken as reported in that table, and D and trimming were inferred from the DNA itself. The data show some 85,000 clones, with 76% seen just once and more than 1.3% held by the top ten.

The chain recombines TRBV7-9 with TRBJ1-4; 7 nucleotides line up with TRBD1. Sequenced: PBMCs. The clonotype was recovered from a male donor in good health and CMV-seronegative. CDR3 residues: CASSRTGGDEKLFF. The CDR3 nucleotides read TGTGCCAGCAGCCGGACAGGAGGAGATGAAAAACTGTTTTTT. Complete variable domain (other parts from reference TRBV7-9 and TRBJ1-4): DTGVSQNPRHKITKRGQNVTFRCDPISEHNRLYWYRQTLGQGPEFLTYFQNEAQLEKSRLLSDRFSAERPKGSFSTLEIQRTEQGDSAMYLCASSRTGGDEKLFFGSGTQLSVL.